The 21 T cell receptor beta chains given below trace back to one sample, sequenced in a study of circulating and synovial CD4+ cells in juvenile arthritis. Generated by immunoSEQ multiplex PCR, the TCRdb table keeps only in-frame clones and is missing some. Of roughly 13,000 clones in the sample, 65% to 85% were seen once. The sequenced sample consisted of CD4+ T cells from synovial fluid. All receptors derive from a human patient with juvenile idiopathic arthritis. Some clones in this sample may be carry-over from other donors' samples.

This sequence joins TRBV29-1 and TRBJ2-5; weak D call: TRBD2 (6 bases). Near its end, the DNA agrees better with TRBJ2-7, so the J call may be wrong. This CDR3 has 13 residues. Germline loops: CDR1 SQVTM, CDR2 ANQGSEA. The CDR3 bases are TGCAGCGTTCAAGGCGGGGTTTCCTACGAGCAGTACTTC. This sequence encodes CSVQGGVSYEQYF.

The J gene is TRBJ2-7, the V gene TRBV18; tentative D call: TRBD2 (6 bases). The germline CDR1 and CDR2 sequences are KGHSH and LQKENI. Trimming removed 0 bases at V and 10 bases at J, with 10 bases between. The CDR3 totals 12 residues. The CDR3 DNA is TGTGCCAGCTCACCACCGATCGGGGGACAGTACTTC. This gives the protein CASSPPIGGQYF.

The rearrangement uses TRBV2 and TRBJ2-1, with 12 bases fitting TRBD2. CDR3 size: 14 residues. Germline V lookup: CDR1 SNHLY, CDR2 FYNNEI. J was trimmed by 5 bases and V by 5 bases; bases with no gene match: 1. The CDR3 coding sequence is TGTGCCAGCAGTAGGACTAGCGGGGACAATGAGCAGTTCTTC. Protein sequence: CASSRTSGDNEQFF.

This chain uses TRBV9 with TRBJ2-1; 8 nucleotides line up with TRBD1. J lost 1 base, V lost 6 bases, and 9 bases had no gene match. Germline lookup yields CDR1 SGDLS and CDR2 YYNGEE. CDR3 length equals 16 residues. The DNA for the CDR3 is TGTGCCAGCATCGTTAAGAGGACAGGGTCCTACAATGAGCAGTTCTTC. Translated: CASIVKRTGSYNEQFF.

With respect to this clone: Relative to the germline gene, one junction end is altered; a read error may explain this. The sample has other DNA sequences that encode this CDR3 too. This chain joins TRBV5-1 and TRBJ1-6; D is perhaps TRBD1 (5 bases). CDR3 length: 14 amino acids. The germline V gene encodes CDR1 SGHRS and CDR2 YFSETQ. The CDR3 region has the DNA TGCGCCAGCAGCTTGGGGGGCCGCAATTCCCCCCTCCACTTT. Translation gives CASSLGGRNSPLHF.

In this sample, this clone turned up once. The chain couples TRBV5-1 to TRBJ1-2, with D possibly being TRBD1 (5 bases). Per germline, CDR1 SGHRS and CDR2 YFSETQ. CDR3 length equals 15 residues. Trimming cost V 4 bases and J 0 bases, with 13 bases left between them. The CDR3 bases are TGCGCCAGCAGCATGGGGAGACAGTCTAACTATGGCTACACCTTC. Translation: CASSMGRQSNYGYTF.

The chain combines TRBV30 with TRBJ1-2; TRBD1 matches 12 bases. V trimming: 5 bases; J trimming: 1 base; junction bases outside the gene matches: 8. The CDR3 contains 16 residues. Germline V gene sequence: CDR1 GTSNPN, CDR2 SVGIG (reference sequence). CDR3 protein: CAWCRDRGLFNYGYTF. Here the CDR3 DNA reads TGTGCCTGGTGCCGGGACAGGGGGCTTTTTAACTATGGCTACACCTTC.

V and J are TRBV2 and TRBJ2-2; D is possibly TRBD2 (6 bases). This CDR3 region has 15 residues. V was shortened by 6 bases and J by 4 bases, with 15 bases between the two germline ends. Per germline, CDR1 SNHLY and CDR2 FYNNEI. The CDR3: CASREDAAGTGELFF. CDR3 DNA sequence: TGTGCCAGCAGGGAGGATGCAGCGGGCACCGGGGAGCTGTTTTTT. Based on the CDR3 plus reference TRBV2 and TRBJ2-2, the full variable domain is EPEVTQTPSHQVTQMGQEVILRCVPISNHLYFYWYRQILGQKVEFLVSFYNNEISEKSEIFDDQFSVERPDGSNFTLKIRSTKLEDSAMYFCASREDAAGTGELFFGEGSRLTVL.

This chain joins TRBV7-2 and TRBJ1-2, with D perhaps matching TRBD1 (6 bases). The CDR3 is 14 residues long. The V end lost 1 base, the J end lost 6 bases, and 12 bases lay between the germline ends. Germline V gene sequence: CDR1 SGHTA, CDR2 FQGNSA. The CDR3 loop reads CASSLVQGKDGYTF. The CDR3 DNA follows: TGTGCCAGCAGCTTAGTACAGGGAAAGGATGGCTACACCTTC.

The chain joins TRBV6-5 to TRBJ2-7, with D perhaps TRBD1 (5 bases). Germline CDR1 reads MNHEY; CDR2 reads SVGAGI. The CDR3 is made up of 14 amino acids. Trimming cost V 1 base and J 0 bases, with 7 bases left between them. In DNA form, the CDR3 reads TGTGCCAGCAGTTACTTGCAGGGCTCCTACGAGCAGTACTTC. This codes for CASSYLQGSYEQYF.

V and J are TRBV5-1 and TRBJ1-2; TRBD1 is a possible D gene (6 bases). The V and J ends lost 2 bases and 4 bases respectively, with 9 bases between them. From germline, CDR1 is SGHRS and CDR2 YFSETQ. The CDR3 length is 13 residues. The CDR3 reads CASSLQGIYGYTF. Written as DNA, the CDR3 is TGCGCCAGCAGCTTACAGGGAATCTATGGCTACACCTTC.

V gene TRBV14 combines with J gene TRBJ2-3, with D maybe TRBD2 (5 bases). With 1 base removed from V and 0 bases from J, the gap between germline ends came to 14 bases. CDR1 and CDR2 from the germline V gene are SGHDN and FVKESK. This CDR3 region has 17 residues. The CDR3 DNA reads TGTGCCAGCAGCCAAGTCTTTCACGGGGTGAGCACAGATACGCAGTATTTT. This gives the protein CASSQVFHGVSTDTQYF.

The J gene is TRBJ2-7, the V gene TRBV10-2; 12 bases align to TRBD2. The germline gives CDR1 WSHSY, CDR2 SAAADI. CDR3 length: 14 residues. After removal of 7 bases from V and 3 bases from J, the junction contained 4 bases not matched to a gene. This CDR3 is CASNPSGGDYEQYF. In DNA, the CDR3 is TGCGCCAGCAACCCTAGCGGGGGGGACTACGAGCAGTACTTC.

The chain recombines TRBV19 with TRBJ1-5; D may be TRBD1 (5 bases). CDR1 and CDR2 (germline): LNHDA, SQIVND (reference sequence). V was pared by 2 bases and J by 3 bases, with 11 bases between. This CDR3 is built from 15 residues. The CDR3 DNA is TGTGCCAGTAGTATAAAGGGAGGGGACAATCAGCCCCAGCATTTT. Translation: CASSIKGGDNQPQHF.

The chain combines TRBV13 with TRBJ2-5; TRBD1 agrees at 7 bases. Germline loops: CDR1 PRHDT, CDR2 FYEKMQ (reference sequence). V was pared by 2 bases and J by 5 bases, with 5 bases of the junction left unmatched. There are 14 residues in the CDR3. CDR3 DNA: TGTGCCAGCAGCTTAAGGGGGCTGGAGGAGACCCAGTACTTC. Its protein is CASSLRGLEETQYF.

On this clone: The identical CDR3 is also encoded by other nucleotide sequences in the sample. The chain carries TRBV5-1 and TRBJ2-5; no clear D. This CDR3 has 12 amino acids. Germline V lookup: CDR1 SGHRS, CDR2 YFSETQ. V lost 3 bases and J 0 bases, leaving 3 bases between the germline ends. DNA of the CDR3: TGCGCCAGCAGCTCCTACCAAGAGACCCAGTACTTC. Translating gives CASSSYQETQYF.

This chain connects TRBV5-1 to TRBJ2-1, with 11 bases that match TRBD2. This CDR3 spans 16 amino acids. Germline-derived CDR1 and CDR2 are SGHRS and YFSETQ. V was pared by 4 bases and J by 1 base, with 4 bases of the junction left unmatched. For the CDR3, the DNA is TGCGCCAGCAGCCGGGGGACTAGCGGATCCTACAATGAGCAGTTCTTC. Translation: CASSRGTSGSYNEQFF.

V gene TRBV7-2 combines with J gene TRBJ1-2; TRBD1 aligns across 9 bases. The V gene end was trimmed by 1 base and the J gene end by 14 bases; junction bases not matched to a gene: 8. The germline CDR1 and CDR2 sequences are SGHTA and FQGNSA. This CDR3 is built from 13 residues. The CDR3 here is CASSLGGQGWETF. The DNA of the CDR3 is TGTGCCAGCAGCTTAGGAGGACAGGGGTGGGAAACCTTC.

About this clone itself: Other DNA sequences within the sample encode an identical CDR3. The gene calls are TRBV6-5 and TRBJ1-6; D uncertain. Germline V gene data show CDR1 as MNHEY and CDR2 as SVGAGI. CDR3 length: 14 amino acids. V lost 6 bases and J lost 13, with 19 bases in between. The CDR3 DNA sequence: TGTGCCAGCAGCCGCGGAGAGCCCAGTTCCCCCCTCCACTTT. Protein product: CASSRGEPSSPLHF.

The V gene is TRBV4-3, the J gene TRBJ2-6; TRBD1 is a possible D gene (7 bases). V was cut by 4 bases and J by 0 bases, with 19 bases left in between. The CDR3 contains 19 residues. Germline CDR1 reads LGHNA; CDR2 reads YSLEER. CDR3 nucleotide sequence: TGCGCCAGCAGCCCGGAGGGGGCAGGGGTTTTCTCTGGGGCCAACGTCCTGACTTTC. Translation gives CASSPEGAGVFSGANVLTF.

The chain combines TRBV6-4 with TRBJ2-2, with 8 bases that match TRBD2. Germline loops: CDR1 MRHNA, CDR2 SNTAGT. CDR3 size: 15 residues. V shed 5 bases, J shed 2 bases, and the junction held 4 bases outside the gene matches. CDR3 DNA sequence: TGTGCCAGCAGTTCCACTAGCGGTAACACCGGGGAGCTGTTTTTT. Protein: CASSSTSGNTGELFF.